A single sample gave rise to the 27 T cell receptor beta chains below, sequenced in a study of blood T cell repertoires in COVID-19. This table comes from immunoSEQ multiplex PCR, and its TCRdb copy is limited to in-frame clones, with some not included. In the table there are about 160,000 clones, around 93% of which are singletons. The sequenced sample consisted of peripheral blood. Receptors were obtained from a man in his thirties or forties with COVID-19, enrolled during active disease.

The chain uses TRBV9 and TRBJ2-5; TRBD2 matches at 15 bases. The CDR3 extends over 15 amino acids. CDR1 is SGDLS, CDR2 YYNGEE, per germline. V shed 3 bases and J 5 bases; nucleotides not matched to a gene: 2. In nucleotides, the CDR3 is TGTGCCAGCAGCGCCGGGACTAGCGGGAGGGAGACCCAGTACTTC. Its protein is CASSAGTSGRETQYF.

V is TRBV2 and J is TRBJ2-1; TRBD2 aligns across 8 bases. Germline V lookup: CDR1 SNHLY, CDR2 FYNNEI. The V and J ends lost 8 bases and 6 bases, in that order; junction bases with no gene match: 12. The CDR3 has 15 amino acids. In nucleotides, the CDR3 is TGTGCCAGCGGCTTTAGCGGGACCCCCCCCAATGAGCAGTTCTTC. It yields the protein CASGFSGTPPNEQFF.

This chain joins TRBV7-2 and TRBJ1-1, with no clear D. V lost 1 base and J lost 7, with 10 bases in between. CDR1 is SGHTA and CDR2 is FQGNSA in the germline V gene. The CDR3 spans 13 residues. The chain's CDR3 is CASSLGGYGEAFF. CDR3 nucleotide sequence: TGTGCCAGCAGCTTAGGAGGTTACGGTGAAGCTTTCTTT.

The J gene is TRBJ1-6, the V gene TRBV2; D unclear. CDR1 SNHLY and CDR2 FYNNEI come from the germline V gene. This CDR3 region has 15 residues. The V end lost 1 base, the J end lost 9 bases, and 13 bases lay between the germline ends. The CDR3 DNA reads TGTGCCAGCAGTGAAGTGGGCAGGCGATTTTCACCCCTCCACTTT. As protein: CASSEVGRRFSPLHF. The variable domain in full, with the rest retrieved from reference TRBV2 and TRBJ1-6, is EPEVTQTPSHQVTQMGQEVILRCVPISNHLYFYWYRQILGQKVEFLVSFYNNEISEKSEIFDDQFSVERPDGSNFTLKIRSTKLEDSAMYFCASSEVGRRFSPLHFGNGTRLTVT.

This rearrangement joins TRBV6-5 to TRBJ1-1; 9 positions agree with TRBD1. The CDR3 has 15 residues. Germline V CDR1 and CDR2: MNHEY, SVGAGI. V lost 1 base and J lost 5; bases outside the gene matches: 5. The DNA for the CDR3 is TGTGCCAGCAGTTACTGGACAGGGGTGGGGACTGAAGCTTTCTTT. Translation gives CASSYWTGVGTEAFF.

The chain recombines TRBV20-1 with TRBJ2-1; D not resolved. This CDR3 contains 13 residues. In germline, CDR1 is DFQATT, CDR2 SNEGSKA (reference sequence). Trimming removed 3 bases at V and 0 bases at J, with 6 bases between. The CDR3 is CSASPSSYNEQFF. As DNA, the CDR3 is TGCAGTGCTAGTCCGAGCTCCTACAATGAGCAGTTCTTC.

This clone occurred once. The chain couples TRBV2 to TRBJ1-5, with 11 bases aligning to TRBD1. Trimming removed 10 bases from V and 1 base from J; junction bases left unmatched: 12. The CDR3 has 17 amino acids. Germline V gives CDR1 SNHLY, CDR2 FYNNEI. The CDR3 here is CATRLGQGDISNQPQHF. CDR3 nucleotide sequence: TGTGCCACCAGATTGGGACAGGGGGATATCAGCAATCAGCCCCAGCATTTT.

The V gene is TRBV5-4, the J gene TRBJ1-2; no clear D. This CDR3 is 14 amino acids long. V lost 2 bases and J 2 bases, leaving 10 bases between the germline ends. In germline, CDR1 is SGHNT, CDR2 YYREEE (reference sequence). CDR3 DNA: TGTGCCAGCAGCTTTGACGCGGTGAACTATGGCTACACCTTC. Amino acids: CASSFDAVNYGYTF.

The chain joins TRBV18 to TRBJ1-2; D gene uncertain. V dropped 3 bases and J dropped 1 base, with 18 bases sitting between them. Germline V gene data show CDR1 as KGHSH and CDR2 as LQKENI. The CDR3 consists of 17 residues. The CDR3 bases are TGTGCCAGCTCACCCTCGGAACAGCGGTATGGTAACTATGGCTACACCTTC. Its translation is CASSPSEQRYGNYGYTF.

The V call is TRBV18, the J call TRBJ1-4; TRBD1 agrees at 8 bases. The V and J ends lost 4 bases and 8 bases, in that order; junction bases with no gene match: 6. CDR1 and CDR2 from the germline V gene are KGHSH and LQKENI. This CDR3 has 14 residues. The CDR3 bases are TGTGCCAGCTCACGGACAGGGAGTGAAGAAAAACTGTTTTTT. Amino acid sequence: CASSRTGSEEKLFF.

The CDR3 DNA reads TGTGCCAGCAGACTGAGCACAGATACGCAGTATTTT. This sequence encodes CASRLSTDTQYF. V and J are TRBV6-6 and TRBJ2-3; D gene unclear. The germline CDR1 and CDR2 sequences are MNHNY and SVGAGI (reference sequence). V shed 6 bases and J shed 0 bases, with 4 bases lying between them. The CDR3 totals 12 residues.

This sequence joins TRBV3-1 (or the pseudogene TRBV3-2) and TRBJ1-1; D perhaps matches TRBD1 (5 bases). Germline loops: CDR1 LGHDT, CDR2 YNNKEL (reference sequence). The V and J ends lost 2 bases and 1 base respectively, with 5 bases between them. The CDR3 runs to 13 residues. This chain's CDR3 is CASSQTGNTEAFF. CDR3 bases: TGTGCCAGCAGCCAAACAGGGAACACTGAAGCTTTCTTT.

The V gene is TRBV7-9, the J gene TRBJ2-5; 11 bases agree with TRBD2. CDR1 SEHNR and CDR2 FQNEAQ come from the germline V gene (reference sequence). The CDR3 is 15 amino acids. The junction had 1 base not matched to a gene; V was cut back by 4 bases and J by 0 bases. CDR3 in DNA: TGTGCCAGCAGCTGGGGACTAGCGGACCAAGAGACCCAGTACTTC. Translated: CASSWGLADQETQYF.

CDR3 sequence (DNA): TGTGCCAGCAGTTCGTACTCTGGGGCCAACGTCCTGACTTTC. This gives the protein CASSSYSGANVLTF. The chain has TRBV28 and TRBJ2-6; D remains ambiguous. The CDR3 sequence is 14 residues long. From germline, CDR1 is MDHEN and CDR2 SYDVKM. V lost 4 bases to trimming and J lost 0 bases, with 4 bases between them.

This clone has a single count. V gene TRBV7-3 combines with J gene TRBJ2-5; the match to TRBD1 covers 11 bases. The ends lost 5 bases at V and 4 bases at J; junction bases unmatched: 6. The CDR3 is made up of 15 amino acids. The germline gives CDR1 SGHTA, CDR2 FQGTGA. The CDR3, as DNA: TGTGCCAGCAGCCCCGGGACAGGGGGGGCAGAGACCCAGTACTTC. Protein: CASSPGTGGAETQYF.

V and J are TRBV28 and TRBJ1-2, with 8 bases fitting TRBD1. Germline CDR1 reads MDHEN; CDR2 reads SYDVKM. The J segment lost 4 bases and the V segment lost 8 bases, leaving 9 bases of the junction unmatched. This CDR3 contains 14 residues. CDR3 in DNA: TGTGCCAGCTTCCAGGACAGGGATGCCTATGGCTACACCTTC. Protein product: CASFQDRDAYGYTF.

V is TRBV28 and J is TRBJ2-1; 10 nucleotides match TRBD2. The CDR3 consists of 16 residues. J lost 5 bases, V lost 3 bases, and 7 bases had no gene match. The germline V gene encodes CDR1 MDHEN and CDR2 SYDVKM. CDR3 in DNA: TGTGCCAGCAGTTTTCCTTACAGCGGGAGGGACAATGAGCAGTTCTTC. Translation: CASSFPYSGRDNEQFF.

The V and J genes are TRBV5-6 and TRBJ2-1, with D perhaps TRBD2 (7 bases). This CDR3 comprises 16 residues. V lost 5 bases to trimming and J lost 0 bases, with 15 bases between them. Germline V gene sequence: CDR1 SGHDT, CDR2 YYEEEE. DNA of the CDR3: TGTGCCAGCAGATGGGGGGGGACACCCTCCTACAATGAGCAGTTCTTC. Amino acid sequence: CASRWGGTPSYNEQFF.

This chain connects TRBV14 to TRBJ1-3, with 7 bases lining up with TRBD1. The CDR3 totals 17 residues. V lost 4 bases and J lost 8; bases outside the gene matches: 17. Germline CDR1 reads SGHDN; CDR2 reads FVKESK. DNA for the CDR3: TGTGCCAGCAGCCCGGCCCTGGGGACAGTTGAAGCGGACACCATATATTTT. Its protein product is CASSPALGTVEADTIYF.

V and J are TRBV30 and TRBJ1-4; no clear D. Trimming pared 2 bases from V and 6 bases from J, leaving 19 bases between. Germline V gene data show CDR1 as GTSNPN and CDR2 as SVGIG (reference sequence). The CDR3 totals 16 residues. In nucleotides, the CDR3 is TGTGCCTGGAGTCCTCTTTCCGAGGGAGAAGATGAAAAACTGTTTTTT. Translating it yields CAWSPLSEGEDEKLFF.

The rearrangement links TRBV5-1 to TRBJ1-3; possibly TRBD1 for D (5 bases). The CDR3 consists of 15 residues. V lost 3 bases and J 4 bases, leaving 14 bases between the germline ends. Germline V gene sequence: CDR1 SGHRS, CDR2 YFSETQ. DNA of the CDR3: TGCGCCAGCAGCTGGGGACTGCCGGGGGGAAACACCATATATTTT. Its translation: CASSWGLPGGNTIYF.

The rearrangement links TRBV5-1 to TRBJ2-3; D uncertain. This CDR3 region has 14 residues. V gave up 0 bases and J gave up 0 bases, with 5 bases separating them. Germline-derived CDR1 and CDR2 are SGHRS and YFSETQ. The CDR3 loop is CASSLASSTDTQYF. DNA for the CDR3: TGCGCCAGCAGCTTGGCGTCTAGCACAGATACGCAGTATTTT.

The table lists this clone with a count of one. The genes are TRBV7-9 and TRBJ1-2, with unresolved D. CDR1 and CDR2 from the germline V gene are SEHNR and FQNEAQ (reference sequence). V lost 5 bases to trimming and J lost 3 bases, with 10 bases between them. The CDR3 totals 13 residues. DNA of the CDR3: TGTGCCAGCAGCCTCGGGGATTACTATGGCTACACCTTC. Protein: CASSLGDYYGYTF.

The chain is built from TRBV18 and TRBJ1-1, with unresolved D. V gave up 1 base and J gave up 5 bases, with 5 bases separating them. Germline CDR1 reads KGHSH; CDR2 reads LQKENI. The CDR3 has 12 amino acids. The DNA of the CDR3 is TGTGCCAGCTCACCACTGTCTACTGAAGCTTTCTTT. This translates into CASSPLSTEAFF.

This clone was seen only once. The chain joins TRBV24-1 to TRBJ2-1; 9 bases line up with TRBD2. The germline V gene has CDR1 KGHDR and CDR2 SFDVKD. The junction had 9 bases not matched to a gene; V was cut back by 2 bases and J by 2 bases. The CDR3 extends over 18 amino acids. The CDR3 reads CATSDSPGGGAAYNEQFF. The CDR3 DNA follows: TGTGCCACCAGTGATTCCCCTGGCGGGGGGGCGGCCTACAATGAGCAGTTCTTC.

The chain combines TRBV7-8 with TRBJ1-6; tentative D call: TRBD1 (6 bases). The germline V and J ends were trimmed by 3 bases and 5 bases, with 11 bases remaining between them. This CDR3 is built from 15 residues. Germline-derived CDR1 and CDR2 are SGHVS and FQNEAQ. CDR3 protein: CASSLGQRNNSPLHF. The CDR3 DNA follows: TGTGCCAGCAGCTTGGGACAACGGAATAATTCACCCCTCCACTTT.

This chain joins TRBV28 and TRBJ2-2, with D perhaps TRBD2 (6 bases). With 6 bases removed from V and 7 bases from J, the gap between germline ends came to 15 bases. CDR3 length equals 14 residues. Germline CDR1 and CDR2: MDHEN and SYDVKM. CDR3 region: CASSILQGGGELFF. CDR3 bases: TGTGCCAGCAGCATCCTTCAGGGAGGCGGGGAGCTGTTTTTT.